The rows below give T cell receptor beta chains drawn from one sample of a study of Graves' ophthalmopathy and Graves' hyperthyroidism. TCRdb processed the multiplex PCR reads anew with MiXCR; each CDR3 protein has one entry. Of more than 40,000 distinct CDR3 sequences in the sample, over 40% were seen once. Sequencing was performed on peripheral blood. The source is an adult man with Graves' ophthalmopathy. CDR3s include the opening cysteine and the closing phenylalanine or tryptophan.

v_gene: TRBV20-1; CDR3aa: CSARRVCGRATYEQYF
v_gene: TRBV29-1; CDR3aa: CSVEAENYGYTF
v_gene: TRBV14; CDR3aa: CASSQQTNRVTDTQCF
v_gene: TRBV20-1; CDR3aa: CSAVRGTEAFF
v_gene: TRBV12-3/TRBV12-4; CDR3aa: CASSSSRGQETQYF
v_gene: TRBV9; CDR3aa: CASSPPRGGGVTDTQYF
v_gene: TRBV15; CDR3aa: CATSAGVSTDTQYF
v_gene: TRBV11-2; CDR3aa: CASSHGQGGPSYEQYF
v_gene: TRBV12-3/TRBV12-4; CDR3aa: CASSPLEGSSYNEQFF
v_gene: TRBV7-2; CDR3aa: CASSEYFDTQYF
v_gene: TRBV10-1; CDR3aa: CASSALGSGNTIYF
v_gene: TRBV19; CDR3aa: CASTHRGSSGANVLTF
v_gene: TRBV20-1; CDR3aa: CSARDPRGHTEAFF
v_gene: TRBV6-5; CDR3aa: CASRLNDRATEAFF
v_gene: TRBV18; CDR3aa: CASSRQGSGADTEAFF
v_gene: TRBV21-1; CDR3aa: CASRSGGPYNEQIF
v_gene: TRBV7-9; CDR3aa: CASSLEHSPLHF
v_gene: TRBV11-1; CDR3aa: CASRQGATQYF
v_gene: TRBV20-1; CDR3aa: CSARVGVSYEQYF
v_gene: TRBV20-1; CDR3aa: CSARGQRETQYF
v_gene: TRBV11-2; CDR3aa: CTNSQGTDTQYF
v_gene: TRBV20-1; CDR3aa: CSALYRDRFSYEQYF
v_gene: TRBV19; CDR3aa: CASSPNLGQLRSYNEQFF
v_gene: TRBV10-3; CDR3aa: CAISESRLAGGRNEQFF
v_gene: TRBV15; CDR3aa: CATSRARLAGYEQYF
v_gene: TRBV9; CDR3aa: CASSDGTGLFF
v_gene: TRBV25-1; CDR3aa: CASSENTGMYGYTF
v_gene: TRBV29-1; CDR3aa: CSILGADTQYF
v_gene: TRBV7-9; CDR3aa: CAGAFEGGPDQPQHF
v_gene: TRBV15; CDR3aa: CATSFVFWGGGTEAFF
v_gene: TRBV6-5; CDR3aa: CASSYSGQGPYEQYF
v_gene: TRBV28; CDR3aa: CASSFAGENTEAFF
v_gene: TRBV6-1; CDR3aa: CASTRTGTGGSYGYTF
v_gene: TRBV24-1; CDR3aa: CATSAGAGKNIQYF
v_gene: TRBV5-1; CDR3aa: CVRRRGRGGNTEAFF
v_gene: TRBV20-1; CDR3aa: CSVPSPLRGKGTEAFF
v_gene: TRBV19; CDR3aa: CASTTGYYGYTF
v_gene: TRBV5-8; CDR3aa: CASSTGFNNSPLHF
v_gene: TRBV20-1; CDR3aa: CSARNLADNYEQYF
v_gene: TRBV2; CDR3aa: CASRTWGQGYGYTF
v_gene: TRBV20-1; CDR3aa: CSARVQSNTGELFF
v_gene: TRBV19; CDR3aa: CASSTGLGVSGETQYF
v_gene: TRBV10-3; CDR3aa: CAISEGQGKETQYF
v_gene: TRBV19; CDR3aa: CASSRWGSSGANVLTF
v_gene: TRBV14; CDR3aa: CASSQGSLDYGYTF
v_gene: TRBV25-1; CDR3aa: CASSFYICSARDRKLSEQYF
v_gene: TRBV20-1; CDR3aa: CSARDLRLGVVGELFF
v_gene: TRBV6-1; CDR3aa: CASRVDRGSNQPQYF
v_gene: TRBV20-1; CDR3aa: CSASLTGPKGEQYF
v_gene: TRBV30; CDR3aa: CAWARDNSYNEQFF
v_gene: TRBV20-1; CDR3aa: CSAPYRGASTDTQYF
v_gene: TRBV9; CDR3aa: CASSVASAGEGNTIYF
v_gene: TRBV7-8; CDR3aa: CASSPRQGPNEKLFF
v_gene: TRBV7-9; CDR3aa: CASRPERYEQYF